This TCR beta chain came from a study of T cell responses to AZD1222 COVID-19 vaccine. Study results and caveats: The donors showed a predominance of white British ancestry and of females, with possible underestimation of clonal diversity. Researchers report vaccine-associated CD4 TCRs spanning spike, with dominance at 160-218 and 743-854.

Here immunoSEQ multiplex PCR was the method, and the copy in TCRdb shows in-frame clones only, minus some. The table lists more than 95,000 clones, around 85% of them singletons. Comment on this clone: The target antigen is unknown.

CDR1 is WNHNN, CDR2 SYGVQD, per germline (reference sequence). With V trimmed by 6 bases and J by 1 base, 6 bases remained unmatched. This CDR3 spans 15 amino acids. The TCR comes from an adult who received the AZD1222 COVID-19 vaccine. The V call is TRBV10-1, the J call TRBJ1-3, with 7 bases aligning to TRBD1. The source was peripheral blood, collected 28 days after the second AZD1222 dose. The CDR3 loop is CASRRDSSSGNTIYF. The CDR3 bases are TGCGCCAGCAGGAGGGACAGTTCATCTGGAAACACCATATATTTT.